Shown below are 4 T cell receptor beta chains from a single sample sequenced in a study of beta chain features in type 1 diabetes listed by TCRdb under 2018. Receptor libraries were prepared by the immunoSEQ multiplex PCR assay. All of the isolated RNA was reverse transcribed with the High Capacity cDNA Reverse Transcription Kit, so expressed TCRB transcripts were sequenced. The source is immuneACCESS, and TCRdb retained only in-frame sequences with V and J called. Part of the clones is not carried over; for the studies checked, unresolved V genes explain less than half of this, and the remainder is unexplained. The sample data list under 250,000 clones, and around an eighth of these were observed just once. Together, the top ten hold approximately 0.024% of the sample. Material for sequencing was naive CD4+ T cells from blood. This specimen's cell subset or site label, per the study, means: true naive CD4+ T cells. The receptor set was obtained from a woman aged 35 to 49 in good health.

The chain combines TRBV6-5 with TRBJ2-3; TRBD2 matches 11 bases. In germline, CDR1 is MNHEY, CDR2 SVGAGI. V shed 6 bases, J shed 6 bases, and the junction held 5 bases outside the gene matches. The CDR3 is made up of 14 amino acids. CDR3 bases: TGTGCCAGCAGACTAGCGGGGGTGCGGGATACGCAGTATTTT. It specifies CASRLAGVRDTQYF.

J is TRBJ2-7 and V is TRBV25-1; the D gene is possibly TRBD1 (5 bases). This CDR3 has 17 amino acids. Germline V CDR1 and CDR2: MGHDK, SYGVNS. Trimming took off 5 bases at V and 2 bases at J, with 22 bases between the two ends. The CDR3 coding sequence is TGTGCCAGCAGTACCTGGGTGGGTCCAGGGTCGGCCTACGAGCAGTACTTC. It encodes CASSTWVGPGSAYEQYF.

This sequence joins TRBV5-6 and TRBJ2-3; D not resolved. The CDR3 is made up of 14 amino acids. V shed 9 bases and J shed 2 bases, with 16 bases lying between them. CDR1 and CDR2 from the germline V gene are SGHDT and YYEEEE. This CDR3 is CATSEASNTDTQYF. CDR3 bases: TGTGCCACCTCCGAGGCCTCGAACACAGATACGCAGTATTTT.

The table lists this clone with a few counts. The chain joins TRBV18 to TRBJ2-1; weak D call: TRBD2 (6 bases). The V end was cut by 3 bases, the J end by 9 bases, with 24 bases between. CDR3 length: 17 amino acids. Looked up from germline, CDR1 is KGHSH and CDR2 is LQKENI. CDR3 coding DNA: TGTGCCAGCTCACCGCGGACTACTTCTGGCTTTCGGGGTGAGCAGTTCTTC. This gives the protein CASSPRTTSGFRGEQFF.